The entry below describes one T cell receptor (beta chain). Antigen specificity is unknown. A second PCR of 7 to 11 cycles used a sample-barcoded 5' primer and a J-beta primer mix. Via MiXCR, TCRdb re-called the 5' RACE reads, giving one row per CDR3 protein. The sample has about 1 million distinct CDR3 sequences, more than 40% seen once. They isolated at least 7 million PBMCs from each sample. These data belong to a study of blood T cells in healthy people across ages. General study findings and limits: Naive and antigen-experienced cells could not be conclusively compared, given unsorted PBMCs. Diversity figures derived from one million T cells were judged to underestimate the true value. Per million T cells, the diversity of TCR beta decreased roughly linearly as age advanced.

This CDR3 spans 13 amino acids. From germline, CDR1 is DFQATT and CDR2 SNEGSKA (reference sequence). V dropped 4 bases and J dropped 4; count of bases not matched to a gene: 4. V gene TRBV20-1 combines with J gene TRBJ2-7; 10 bases fit TRBD1. The clonotype was recovered from a woman in her sixties in good health. The sequencing input was blood. The CDR3 DNA follows: TGCAGTGCTAACGGACAGGGGGTTTACGAGCAGTACTTC. Protein: CSANGQGVYEQYF.